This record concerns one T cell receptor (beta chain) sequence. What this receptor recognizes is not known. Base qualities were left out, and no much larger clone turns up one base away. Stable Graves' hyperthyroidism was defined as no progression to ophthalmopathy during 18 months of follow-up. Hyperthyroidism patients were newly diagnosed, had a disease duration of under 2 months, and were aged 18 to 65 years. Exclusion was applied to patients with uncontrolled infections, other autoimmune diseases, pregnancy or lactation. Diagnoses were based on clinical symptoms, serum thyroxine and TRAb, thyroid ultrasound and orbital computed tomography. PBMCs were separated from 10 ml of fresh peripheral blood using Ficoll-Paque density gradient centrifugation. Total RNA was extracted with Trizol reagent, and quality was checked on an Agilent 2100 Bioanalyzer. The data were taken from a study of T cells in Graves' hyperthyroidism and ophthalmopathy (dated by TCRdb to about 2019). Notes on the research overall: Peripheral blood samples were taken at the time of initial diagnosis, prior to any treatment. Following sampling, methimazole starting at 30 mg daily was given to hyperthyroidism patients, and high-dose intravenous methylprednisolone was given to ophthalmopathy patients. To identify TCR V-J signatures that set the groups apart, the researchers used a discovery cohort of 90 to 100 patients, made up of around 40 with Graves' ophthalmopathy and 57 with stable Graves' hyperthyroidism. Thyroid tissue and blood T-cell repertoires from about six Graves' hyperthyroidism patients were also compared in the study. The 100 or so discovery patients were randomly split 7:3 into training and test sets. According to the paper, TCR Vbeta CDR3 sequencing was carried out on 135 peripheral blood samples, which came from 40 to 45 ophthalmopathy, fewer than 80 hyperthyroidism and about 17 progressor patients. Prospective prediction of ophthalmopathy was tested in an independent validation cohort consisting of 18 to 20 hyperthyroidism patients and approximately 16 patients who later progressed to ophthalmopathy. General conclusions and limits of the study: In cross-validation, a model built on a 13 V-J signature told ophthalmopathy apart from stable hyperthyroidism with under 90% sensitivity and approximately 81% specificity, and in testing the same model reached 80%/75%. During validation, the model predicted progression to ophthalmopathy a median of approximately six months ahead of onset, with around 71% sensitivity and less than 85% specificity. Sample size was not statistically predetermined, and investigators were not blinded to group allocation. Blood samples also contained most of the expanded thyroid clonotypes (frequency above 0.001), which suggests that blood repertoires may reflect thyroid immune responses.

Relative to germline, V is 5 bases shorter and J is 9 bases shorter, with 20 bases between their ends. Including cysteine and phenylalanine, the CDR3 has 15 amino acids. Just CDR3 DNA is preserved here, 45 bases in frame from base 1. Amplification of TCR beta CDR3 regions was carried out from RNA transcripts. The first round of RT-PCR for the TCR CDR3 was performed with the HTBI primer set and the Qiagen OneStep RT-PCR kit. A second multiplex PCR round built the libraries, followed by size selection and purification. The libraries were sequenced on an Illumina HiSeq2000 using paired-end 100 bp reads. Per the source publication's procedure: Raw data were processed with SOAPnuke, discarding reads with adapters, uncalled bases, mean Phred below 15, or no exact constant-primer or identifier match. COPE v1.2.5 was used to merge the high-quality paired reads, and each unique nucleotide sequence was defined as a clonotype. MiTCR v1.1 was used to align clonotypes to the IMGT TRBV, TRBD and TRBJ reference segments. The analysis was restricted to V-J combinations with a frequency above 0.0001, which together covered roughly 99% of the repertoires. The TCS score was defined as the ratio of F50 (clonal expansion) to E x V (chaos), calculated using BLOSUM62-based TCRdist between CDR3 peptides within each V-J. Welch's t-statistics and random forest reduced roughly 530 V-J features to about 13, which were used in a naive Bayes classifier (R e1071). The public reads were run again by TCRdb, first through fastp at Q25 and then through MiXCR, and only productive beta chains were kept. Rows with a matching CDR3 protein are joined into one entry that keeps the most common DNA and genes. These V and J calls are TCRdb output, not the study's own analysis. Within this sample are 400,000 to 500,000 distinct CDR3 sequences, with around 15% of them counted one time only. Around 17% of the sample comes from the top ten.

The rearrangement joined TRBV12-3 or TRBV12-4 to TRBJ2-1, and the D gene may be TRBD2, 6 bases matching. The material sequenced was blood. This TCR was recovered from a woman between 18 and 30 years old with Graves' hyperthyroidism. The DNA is TGTGCCAGCAGTGGAGATCCTGGAGGGGTAATTGAGCAGTTCTTC. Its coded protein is CASSGDPGGVIEQFF.